This entry is about one T cell receptor (beta chain). This CDR3 is built from 14 residues. Germline CDR1 is SGDLS and CDR2 is YYNGEE. The ends were cut back, 2 bases at V and 4 bases at J, with 12 bases in the middle. This entry comes from a study of T-cell memory formation after mild COVID-19. Study details: Each donor largely had its own TCR clusters.

TCR alpha and TCR beta cDNA libraries carrying sample barcodes and UMIs were produced by 5'RACE using constant-segment primers. Each CDR3 protein is one row after TCRdb ran MiXCR on the 5' RACE reads. The table includes under 700,000 distinct CDR3 sequences, roughly 22% detected once. Sequencing was done on a sample of PBMCs or a T cell subset sorted from them (not recorded which). This TCR derives from an adult woman who had mild COVID-19 (a few samples of this study predate the infection). Cell type and time point are not known. V and J are TRBV9 and TRBJ1-1, with D hard to call. The CDR3 protein is CASSVGRLATEAFF. The CDR3 DNA reads TGTGCCAGCAGCGTCGGCAGGCTGGCCACTGAAGCTTTCTTT.